The clone carrying this T cell receptor (beta chain) came up a few times. The sample belongs to a study of blood T cell repertoires in COVID-19. Across the study: PBMCs, B-cell-depleted T cells, or T cells provided the cDNA or gDNA that made up the material.

Per the germline V gene, CDR1 is SGDLS and CDR2 is YYNGEE. The CDR3 sequence is 14 residues long. Between the trimmed V and J ends, which lost 0 bases and 5 bases, there was a span of 6 bases. Libraries were prepared by immunoSEQ multiplex PCR; TCRdb keeps only in-frame clonotypes and omits some of them. The sample records under 200,000 clones, around three quarters being singletons. This receptor was identified in an older man with active or convalescent COVID-19. This sequence joins TRBV9 and TRBJ1-6; D remains ambiguous. The source material was peripheral blood. The CDR3 is CASSVVPDNSPLHF. For the CDR3, the DNA is TGTGCCAGCAGCGTAGTACCGGATAATTCACCCCTCCACTTT.